This is a list of T cell receptor beta chains from one sample in a study of blood T cell repertoires in COVID-19. The table came from immunoSEQ multiplex PCR; TCRdb's copy has only in-frame clones and leaves some out. This sample has tens of thousands of clones, with around three quarters found just once. The sample taken for sequencing was peripheral blood. The receptor source for this set is a man in his fifties or sixties with active or convalescent COVID-19. CDR3s include the opening cysteine and the closing phenylalanine or tryptophan. D genes are given only for firm matches.

TRBV7-3	.	TRBJ2-2	CASSSTDTGELFF
TRBV9	.	TRBJ2-7	CASSVAGGGTYEQYF
TRBV27	.	TRBJ1-6	CASSFGGKGSPLHF
TRBV30	.	TRBJ1-5	CAWRTGNQPQHF
TRBV25-1	TRBD1	TRBJ2-7	CASSEAGTGYSYEQYF
TRBV30	TRBD1	TRBJ2-6	CAWSRDRLAEANVLTF
TRBV18	TRBD1	TRBJ2-1	CASSPSTGSRNNEQFF
TRBV10-3	.	TRBJ1-1	CASGEGPEAFF
TRBV6-1	.	TRBJ2-7	CASSDWRGEQYF
TRBV7-3	.	TRBJ2-7	CASSSGTTNEQYF
TRBV6-5	.	TRBJ2-1	CASSSTAYNEQFF
TRBV6-5	TRBD1	TRBJ2-5	CASSPGQGGSETQYF
TRBV6-2/TRBV6-3	.	TRBJ1-1	CASSSDLRNTEAFF
TRBV29-1	.	TRBJ2-5	CSVGRDSQETQYF
TRBV6-5	.	TRBJ1-5	CASGGQPGDQPQHF
TRBV6-1	.	TRBJ2-7	CASSEGREQYF
TRBV12-5	.	TRBJ2-1	CASVQFDNEQFF
TRBV30	.	TRBJ1-3	CAWSYQGGNTIYF
TRBV10-3	.	TRBJ1-5	CAISLEGIGQPQHF
TRBV4-3	.	TRBJ2-4	CASSQAWGGGEAKNIQYF
TRBV30	TRBD2	TRBJ2-2	CAWALGLAGEGELFF
TRBV11-2	TRBD2	TRBJ2-3	CASSLRLAGDTQYF
TRBV5-1	.	TRBJ1-4	CASSLFGTPGEKLFF
TRBV5-5	TRBD1	TRBJ1-1	CASNPRPGTATEAFF
TRBV6-6	TRBD2	TRBJ2-7	CASSYTIAGSYEQYF
TRBV4-3	TRBD2	TRBJ2-5	CASSALTGTSFETQYF
TRBV7-9	.	TRBJ2-7	CASTKPARGEQYF
TRBV13	.	TRBJ1-6	CASSLGGNPYNSPLHF
TRBV3-1/TRBV3-2	.	TRBJ2-7	CASSQGTGDEQYF
TRBV5-1	TRBD1	TRBJ1-6	CASSLDRGSSPLHF
TRBV7-2	TRBD1	TRBJ1-5	CASSSGSGGAHQPQHF
TRBV19	.	TRBJ2-7	CASSISRDFPYEQYF
TRBV6-6	.	TRBJ1-4	CASTPRGGNEKLFF
TRBV10-3	.	TRBJ1-2	CAISEFDLADYGYTF
TRBV24-1	TRBD2	TRBJ2-3	CATSDPSGATDTQYF
TRBV7-3	TRBD2	TRBJ2-1	CASSLNPSGGPRNEQFF
TRBV5-6	TRBD1	TRBJ1-6	CASSWGQGGSPLHF
TRBV5-1	.	TRBJ1-6	CASSAGLINSPLHF
TRBV28	.	TRBJ1-1	CASSLLTGDEAFF
TRBV19	.	TRBJ1-6	CGTNGGNYNSPLHF
TRBV10-3	.	TRBJ2-5	CAIRGAGEWETQYF
TRBV7-8	.	TRBJ2-1	CASSLRQSGGNEQFF
TRBV24-1	TRBD1	TRBJ1-2	CATSESGTGLGYTF
TRBV7-3	TRBD1	TRBJ1-1	CASSSGGNTEAFF
TRBV21-1	.	TRBJ2-4	CASTYPDRAKNIQYF
TRBV4-3	.	TRBJ1-4	CASSRLQNEKLFF
TRBV7-3	.	TRBJ2-6	CASSLSLSGANVLTF
TRBV12-5	TRBD1	TRBJ2-5	CASGVGQGGTQYF
TRBV3-1/TRBV3-2	TRBD2	TRBJ2-5	CASRTSGAQYF
TRBV10-3	TRBD2	TRBJ2-3	CAISESGSGGARGATDTQYF